This TCR beta chain came from a study of blood T cell repertoires in COVID-19. For the study at large: PBMCs, B-cell-depleted T cells, or T cells were the source of the cDNA or gDNA that made up the material.

Assay: immunoSEQ multiplex PCR; the TCRdb copy retains only in-frame clones and omits some. The sample has some 190,000 clones; over 75% are singletons. Trimming took 4 bases from V and 6 from J; bases not matched to a gene: 3. The CDR3 spans 13 residues. CDR1 and CDR2 (germline): SGHRS, YFSETQ. The chain couples TRBV5-1 to TRBJ2-1; 8 bases agree with TRBD1. This TCR derives from a man in his fifties or sixties with acute or convalescent COVID-19. Sequencing input: peripheral blood. The CDR3 loop reads CASSVQGGNEQFF. Here the CDR3 DNA reads TGCGCCAGCAGCGTACAGGGGGGCAATGAGCAGTTCTTC.